This TCR beta chain was sequenced for a study of technical replicates of blood from a handful of donors. This clone was observed a single time. This CDR3 comprises 15 residues. Germline trimming cut 2 bases from V and 7 bases from J; bases unmatched to any gene: 10. Per the germline V gene, CDR1 is MNHEY and CDR2 is SMNVEV (reference sequence). Method: immunoSEQ multiplex PCR; TCRdb's copy keeps in-frame clones and lacks some. Here the sample spans approximately 88,000 clones, about 96% being singletons. The chain is built from TRBV27 and TRBJ2-7; 8 bases agree with TRBD2. This sequence was found in a human donor in good health. The sequenced material came from T cells isolated from PBMCs. The CDR3: CASSLAGGPVDEQYF. CDR3 sequence (DNA): TGTGCCAGCAGTTTAGCGGGAGGCCCCGTAGATGAGCAGTACTTC.